This TCR beta chain was sequenced during a study of cytomegalovirus exposure and HLA in healthy donors. Study background: About 79% of roughly 400 genotyped donors fell in the Caucasian-associated ancestry cluster. Study conclusions and caveats: An analysis that was carried out later associated 16,951 TCR beta sequences with HLA alleles at 0.05 false discovery rate. Sequences of the TCR beta chain were said to predict the HLA-A and HLA-B alleles of most subjects accurately.

In germline, CDR1 is MRHNA, CDR2 SNTAGT. There are 14 residues in the CDR3. V was clipped by 0 bases and J by 9 bases, with 12 bases between them. This clone is called medium-sized based on its frequency. Its target is unknown. The PCR ran on 60 Vbeta and 13 Jbeta primers. Here immunoSEQ multiplex PCR was the method, and the copy in TCRdb shows in-frame clones only, minus some. The sample's table shows about 130,000 clones. Sequencing was carried out using PBMCs. The sequence was collected from a young man in good health and CMV-seronegative. The chain carries TRBV6-4 and TRBJ2-1, with D unclear. CDR3 in amino acids: CASSDSLAVGEQFF. In DNA, the CDR3 is TGTGCCAGCAGTGACTCATTGGCGGTGGGTGAGCAGTTCTTC.